The present entry profiles one TCR beta chain with its context. Its antigen is currently unknown. Indicated time point: blood 2 weeks post-SBRT. This sample's treatment: 15 Gy SBRT to primary tumor, nephrectomy 4 weeks later. These data come from a study of radiation and T cells in renal cell carcinoma. Broader study findings: In blood, top tumor clones expanded by 2 weeks, shrinking by 4.

Profiling relied on immunoSEQ multiplex PCR, and the TCRdb table lists in-frame clones only, not all of them. The sample contains roughly 28,000 clones, 81% of which appear only once. Germline CDR1 is MGHRA and CDR2 is YSYEKL. V dropped 2 bases and J dropped 2 bases, with 10 bases sitting between them. This CDR3 contains 14 residues. This receptor was identified in a man in his sixties with renal cell carcinoma. The sequenced sample was blood, obtained from a patient whose treatment included radiotherapy and nephrectomy. This chain links TRBV4-1 with TRBJ2-7, with D tentatively TRBD2 (6 bases). The CDR3 protein is CASSQPWGAYEQYF. The CDR3 nucleotides read TGCGCCAGCAGCCAACCCTGGGGGGCCTACGAGCAGTACTTC.